This TCR beta chain was documented in a study of early T cells in non-severe SARS-CoV-2 infection. The germline V and J ends were trimmed by 5 bases and 2 bases, with 15 bases remaining between them. Germline values: CDR1 SGHKS, CDR2 YYEKEE (reference sequence). The CDR3 extends over 15 amino acids. As part of library construction, unique molecular identifiers were attached to individual cDNA molecules. In TCRdb, the 5' RACE reads were re-called with MiXCR into one record per CDR3 protein. This table holds around 98,000 distinct CDR3 sequences, 9.5% to 12% found once. This clonotype has a handful of counts.

The sample was whole blood. This chain links TRBV5-5 with TRBJ2-3; tentative D call: TRBD1 (5 bases). The sequence came from an adult who was a healthcare worker with PCR-confirmed SARS-CoV-2 infection or an uninfected control (not recorded which). In DNA, the CDR3 is TGTGCCAGCAGTAATCTACAGGTGAACACAGATACGCAGTATTTT. Translated, it gives CASSNLQVNTDTQYF.